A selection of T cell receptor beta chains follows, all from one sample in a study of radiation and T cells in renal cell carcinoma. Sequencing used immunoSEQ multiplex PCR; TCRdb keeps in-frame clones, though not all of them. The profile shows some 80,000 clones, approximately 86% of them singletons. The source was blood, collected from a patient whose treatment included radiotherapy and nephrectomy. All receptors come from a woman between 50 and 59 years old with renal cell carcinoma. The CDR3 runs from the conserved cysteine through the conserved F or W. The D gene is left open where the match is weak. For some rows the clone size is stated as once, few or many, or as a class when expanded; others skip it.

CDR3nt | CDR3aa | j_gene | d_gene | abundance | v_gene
TGTGCCATCAGGGCTAGCGGTAACACCGGGGAGCTGTTTTTT | CAIRASGNTGELFF | TRBJ2-2 | TRBD2 | - | TRBV10-3
TGTGCCAGCAGCGTAGCTCCAGGGGAACGAGATACGCAGTATTTT | CASSVAPGERDTQYF | TRBJ2-3 | - | - | TRBV9
TGTGCCAGCTCACCACTGGGGGCGACTGAAGCTTTCTTT | CASSPLGATEAFF | TRBJ1-1 | - | - | TRBV18
TGTGCCAGCAGCCGTACCGAGACACGGCCTGGCACAGATACGCAGTATTTT | CASSRTETRPGTDTQYF | TRBJ2-3 | - | once | TRBV7-6
TGTGCCAGCTCCCCTCAAGGAGTGTGGGCGCAGTATTTT | CASSPQGVWAQYF | TRBJ2-3 | - | - | TRBV18
TGTGCCTGGAGTGAACAGGAAAATTCACCCCTCCACTTT | CAWSEQENSPLHF | TRBJ1-6 | - | - | TRBV30
TGTGCCAGCAGTGTACAGGGGAGCGAGCAGTACTTC | CASSVQGSEQYF | TRBJ2-7 | TRBD1 | - | TRBV25-1
TGTGCCAGCAGTTCCACAGGGGGCGCATATGGCTACACCTTC | CASSSTGGAYGYTF | TRBJ1-2 | TRBD1 | - | TRBV28
TGTGCCAGCAGTGGCCAAGGACAGAGTAGGTCCCAGTACTTC | CASSGQGQSRSQYF | TRBJ2-5 | - | - | TRBV6-1
TGTGCCAGTACTCCGACAAAGCGGGACTATGGCTACACCTTC | CASTPTKRDYGYTF | TRBJ1-2 | - | - | TRBV19
TGTGCCAGCAGTGACTCGGTGACTAGCGGGGGAGAGCAGTTCTTC | CASSDSVTSGGEQFF | TRBJ2-1 | TRBD2 | - | TRBV6-4
TGTGCCAGCAGCTTGGCGGGACAGGGTCACGAGCAGTACTTC | CASSLAGQGHEQYF | TRBJ2-7 | TRBD1 | - | TRBV5-4
TGTGCCACCAGCAGAGGATTGGGCGGGGGGGAAGCGGAGCAGTACTTC | CATSRGLGGGEAEQYF | TRBJ2-7 | TRBD2 | - | TRBV15
TGTGCCAGCAGCTTAGATAGGGAGACCCAGTACTTC | CASSLDRETQYF | TRBJ2-5 | - | - | TRBV11-3
TGTGCCAGCACAAGGGACAGGGTCTACGAGCAGTACTTC | CASTRDRVYEQYF | TRBJ2-7 | TRBD1 | - | TRBV28
TGTGCCAGCAGCCTCGGGACTAGCGGGAACAATGAGCAGTTCTTC | CASSLGTSGNNEQFF | TRBJ2-1 | TRBD2 | - | TRBV7-2
TGTGCCAGCAGTGATCGAGCGGGGTACTACGAGCAGTACTTC | CASSDRAGYYEQYF | TRBJ2-7 | TRBD2 | - | TRBV6-1
TGTGCCAGCAGCCCGGCCCCTGGGATTTCACCCCTCCACTTT | CASSPAPGISPLHF | TRBJ1-6 | - | - | TRBV5-6
TGTGCCAGCAGCTTAGTCTTCAATCAGCCCCAGCATTTT | CASSLVFNQPQHF | TRBJ1-5 | - | - | TRBV7-9
TGCGCCAGCAGCGTTAGTCAGGGGGCCGACACTGAAGCTTTCTTT | CASSVSQGADTEAFF | TRBJ1-1 | TRBD1 | - | TRBV5-1
TGTGCCAGTGGGCGGACAGCCGAGCAGTACTTC | CASGRTAEQYF | TRBJ2-7 | - | - | TRBV19
TGCGCCAGCAGCCTGGGACTAGCGGGAGTCTGGAACAATGAGCAGTTCTTC | CASSLGLAGVWNNEQFF | TRBJ2-1 | TRBD2 | few | TRBV4-1
TGCGCCAGCAGCGAGGGACAGTCCTACGAGCAGTACTTC | CASSEGQSYEQYF | TRBJ2-7 | TRBD1 | - | TRBV10-1
TGTGCCAGCAGTATAGGGCCCAATCAGCCCCAGCATTTT | CASSIGPNQPQHF | TRBJ1-5 | - | - | TRBV28
TGTGCCAGCAGCTTAGTGAGGGACACCGGGGAGCTGTTTTTT | CASSLVRDTGELFF | TRBJ2-2 | - | once | TRBV7-2
TGTGCCAGCAGCTTAGGGGCACCGGGGGAGCTGTTTTTT | CASSLGAPGELFF | TRBJ2-2 | - | - | TRBV11-3
TGTGCCAGCAGTGAATCAGGCAGGGTGGACGAGCAGTACTTC | CASSESGRVDEQYF | TRBJ2-7 | - | - | TRBV25-1
TGTGCCAGCACTGAGGGCGCCCTGGTAAATCAGCCCCAGCATTTT | CASTEGALVNQPQHF | TRBJ1-5 | - | - | TRBV6-1
TGTGCCAGCAGTGTGGCCGGGATTCACGAAAAACTGTTTTTT | CASSVAGIHEKLFF | TRBJ1-4 | - | - | TRBV2
TGTGCCATCAGTGGCGGGGAGACCCAGTACTTC | CAISGGETQYF | TRBJ2-5 | - | once | TRBV10-3
TGTGCCAGCAGCGGGCGACTAGCGGTGTTTGGGGATGAGCAGTTCTTC | CASSGRLAVFGDEQFF | TRBJ2-1 | TRBD2 | - | TRBV9
TGTGCCAGCAGCGTAGGTCGCGGGAGGGCCGGTATAAATGAGCAGTTCTTC | CASSVGRGRAGINEQFF | TRBJ2-1 | TRBD2 | - | TRBV9
TGTGCCAGTACTAGGACGGTGAACACTGAAGCTTTCTTT | CASTRTVNTEAFF | TRBJ1-1 | - | few | TRBV19
TGTGCCAGCAGTGAAGTCGGGGTCCAAGGGACCCAGTACTTC | CASSEVGVQGTQYF | TRBJ2-5 | - | - | TRBV6-1
TGTGCCAGCAGCTACGCGGACAGCATAAACATTCAGTACTTC | CASSYADSINIQYF | TRBJ2-4 | - | once | TRBV7-2
TGTGCCACCCTGCCTGCGGGACTACAAGAGACCCAGTACTTC | CATLPAGLQETQYF | TRBJ2-5 | TRBD2 | - | TRBV10-3
TGTGCCAGCAGTGCGGGACACAGGACTTACTTC | CASSAGHRTYF | TRBJ2-7 | - | once | TRBV28
TGCGCCAGCAGCTCCGCCCGGGGTAATGAGCAGTTCTTC | CASSSARGNEQFF | TRBJ2-1 | - | few | TRBV4-3
TGCGCCAGCAGGGAGGGCACCGGGGAGCTGTTTTTT | CASREGTGELFF | TRBJ2-2 | - | - | TRBV5-1
TGCAGCGTTGCGGGACCACTAAGGGGAGATACGCAGTATTTT | CSVAGPLRGDTQYF | TRBJ2-3 | - | - | TRBV29-1
TGTGCCGCCCACGGAGGATTTAATTCACCCCTCCACTTT | CAAHGGFNSPLHF | TRBJ1-6 | - | few | TRBV10-3
TGCGCCAGCAGCTTGGTTTCGGAAGCCTACGAGCAGTACTTC | CASSLVSEAYEQYF | TRBJ2-7 | - | - | TRBV5-1
TGTGCCAGCAGTTTACGGGACAGGGATAGCTATGGCTACACCTTC | CASSLRDRDSYGYTF | TRBJ1-2 | TRBD1 | - | TRBV28